A single sample gave rise to the 5 T cell receptor beta chains below, sequenced in a study of T cell responses to AZD1222 COVID-19 vaccine. TCRdb's table, derived via immunoSEQ multiplex PCR, lists solely in-frame clones and lacks some. Among fewer than 150,000 clones listed, approximately 93% were seen once. Sequencing used peripheral blood, obtained on day 0 of AZD1222 vaccination. The source of these receptors is an adult in good health.

V usage is TRBV7-9 and J usage is TRBJ2-7, with D possibly TRBD1 on 5 matching bases. V lost 1 base to trimming and J lost 6 bases, with 10 bases between them. The CDR3 has 13 amino acids. CDR1 is SEHNR and CDR2 is FQNEAQ in the germline V gene (reference sequence). The CDR3 nucleotides are TGTGCCAGCAGCTTAGGGCAGGGTCGCGAGCAGTACTTC. Protein sequence: CASSLGQGREQYF. The full variable domain, rest sourced from reference TRBV7-9 and TRBJ2-7, is DTGVSQNPRHKITKRGQNVTFRCDPISEHNRLYWYRQTLGQGPEFLTYFQNEAQLEKSRLLSDRFSAERPKGSFSTLEIQRTEQGDSAMYLCASSLGQGREQYFGPGTRLTVT.

The table lists this clone with a few counts. The genes are TRBV6-2 or TRBV6-3 and TRBJ2-5; 14 positions agree with TRBD2. Trimming took 5 bases from V and 6 from J; bases not matched to a gene: 14. This CDR3 has 18 residues. The germline V gene has CDR1 MNHEY and CDR2 SVGEGT. The CDR3 DNA sequence: TGTGCCAGCAGTCAACCGGGACTAGCGGGAGTAAACCGTAAGACCCAGTACTTC. It yields the protein CASSQPGLAGVNRKTQYF.

V is TRBV6-5 and J is TRBJ1-1; D may be TRBD1 (5 bases). Trimming left V 2 bases short and J 6 bases short, with 13 bases between. CDR3 size: 14 residues. CDR1 and CDR2 from the germline V gene are MNHEY and SVGAGI. In nucleotides, the CDR3 is TGTGCCAGCAGTTACGGGGGGGGTGCTTCTGAAGCTTTCTTT. It specifies CASSYGGGASEAFF.

The CDR3 DNA sequence: TGTGCCAGCAGCTTATACGGACTAGCGGGGACCTACGAGCAGTACTTC. Protein sequence: CASSLYGLAGTYEQYF. This chain connects TRBV5-6 to TRBJ2-7; 12 nucleotides match TRBD2. CDR3 length: 16 residues. Looked up from germline, CDR1 is SGHDT and CDR2 is YYEEEE. V was clipped by 2 bases and J by 2 bases; unmatched bases: 5.

J is TRBJ2-5 and V is TRBV6-1; maybe TRBD2 (6 bases). Germline V CDR1 and CDR2: MNHNS, SASEGT. The CDR3 extends over 15 amino acids. Trimming cost V 3 bases and J 1 base, with 12 bases left between them. For the CDR3, the DNA is TGTGCCAGCAGTGACCCGGGAGAGGTCCAAGAGACCCAGTACTTC. Translation gives CASSDPGEVQETQYF.